The rows below give T cell receptor beta chains drawn from one sample of a study of blood T cell repertoires in COVID-19. Measured with immunoSEQ multiplex PCR; TCRdb has only the in-frame clones, and not every one. The sample carries 190,000 or so clones, 86% recorded once. Source material: PBMCs or T cells enriched from blood (not recorded which). Receptors originate from a woman aged 25 to 39 who had been exposed to COVID-19. The conserved cysteine and the conserved F or W are not part of the CDR3 here. The order of the fields is V gene, CDR3 protein.

TRBV15,ATSRVRVNTEAF
TRBV5-1,ASSLYSGGYEQY
TRBV5-1,ASSLVAGGTLNYGYT
TRBV12-5,ASGSSKLPFYEQY
TRBV13,ASSFIGTSGGETQY
TRBV10-3,AISGQGEPYGYT
TRBV7-3,ASSLGTGGASLDTQY
TRBV12-5,ASGLEDQGQLYNSPLH
TRBV7-9,ASSLEVLAGGEQY
TRBV3-1/TRBV3-2,ASSHTRGAQLYGYT
TRBV5-1,ASSSSGQRNVYGYT
TRBV9,ASSPEVEWTEAF
TRBV19,ASSIDGGVANQPQH
TRBV2,ASNGAPNSPLH
TRBV11-2,ASSSKGGTEAF
TRBV7-3,ASSLVVSGGTSLGNEQF
TRBV5-1,ASSNGQGAVGYGYT
TRBV29-1,SVAFGQRSSGNTIY
TRBV6-5,ASSGQGLSTDTQY
TRBV30,AWTGQRNEKLF